The clone carrying this TCR beta chain has only a few counts. Its antigen is still unknown. The data were obtained in a study of blood T cells in healthy people across ages. Study-level findings and limits: The unsorted PBMCs prevented any conclusive comparison of naive versus antigen-experienced cells. TCR beta diversity, measured per million T cells, fell in a roughly linear way with age.

Alongside a J-beta primer mix, a sample-barcoded 5' primer served in a second PCR lasting roughly 7 to 11 cycles. TCRdb ran MiXCR on the 5' RACE reads and lists one entry per CDR3 protein. The sample yields approximately 1,700,000 distinct CDR3 sequences, more than 35% seen once. Each sample yielded at least 7 million isolated PBMCs. The extraction recovered at least 6 micrograms of total RNA per sample. Sequenced: blood. The receptor was derived from a human donor in good health.

The CDR3, as DNA: TGCAGCGGGGAGGGGCGCCGGGGGGGGACTTACGAGCAGTACTTC. Its translation is CSGEGRRGGTYEQYF. This sequence joins TRBV20-1 and TRBJ2-7; 8 nucleotides line up with TRBD2. CDR3 length: 15 residues. Germline CDR1 DFQATT, CDR2 SNEGSKA (reference sequence).